This TCR beta chain emerged from a study of CXCR4 blockade with PD-1 therapy in pancreatic cancer. Findings and limits, study-wide: Tumor clonality averaged about 0.14 versus 0.054 in healthy blood, not predicting survival. Convergent selection by common tumor antigens was suggested by nucleotide rearrangement counts.

The CDR3 covers 19 residues. V gave up 5 bases and J gave up 6 bases; unmatched junction bases: 20. The protocol was immunoSEQ multiplex PCR, while the TCRdb copy is restricted to in-frame clones and leaves out a portion. The sample contains over 15,000 clones, roughly 72% of which appear only once. A few counts support this clone. What it recognizes is unknown. Sequenced: tumor tissue. The rearrangement joins TRBV6-7 to TRBJ2-4; 9 nucleotides line up with TRBD1. TRBV6-7 is filed as an ORF, its function uncertain. This TCR derives from a human donor with pancreatic ductal adenocarcinoma. DNA for the CDR3: TGTGCCAGCAGTCCCGGCCCGCAAATTACAGGGGGCTCAAGAAACATTCAGTACTTC. Its protein is CASSPGPQITGGSRNIQYF.